The count of the clone carrying this T cell receptor beta chain is one. This entry is derived from a study of blood T cell repertoires in COVID-19. At the level of the study: The study drew acute and convalescent COVID-19 samples from the United States, Italy and Spain. T cells, B-cell-depleted T cells, or PBMCs supplied cDNA or gDNA.

In the source study's methods: Estimation of nucleated cell counts relied on the amplification of reference gene primers. Profiled with immunoSEQ multiplex PCR; TCRdb holds only in-frame clones, not every one. D and trimming were read from the DNA, whereas the V and J calls and clone size are those reported in that table. This repertoire shows roughly 200,000 clones, around 85% found once; its top ten account for 11%. V lost 1 base, J lost 3 bases, and 17 bases lay in between. This CDR3 has 16 amino acids. Input material: peripheral blood. The receptor was derived from a human donor with active or convalescent COVID-19. The donor label of this sample is uncertain. The chain carries TRBV5-3 and TRBJ2-7; the D gene is possibly TRBD1 (5 bases). TRBV5-3 belongs to the ORF category, with a function that is uncertain. CDR3 sequence: CARSLTGVGPDYEQYF. The CDR3 nucleotides are TGTGCCAGAAGCTTGACAGGAGTTGGGCCGGACTACGAGCAGTACTTC.